This TCR beta chain was retrieved from a study of blood T cells in healthy people across ages. This CDR3 spans 14 amino acids. The germline V gene has CDR1 SGHDT and CDR2 YYEEEE. V was pared by 7 bases and J by 6 bases, with 14 bases between. This clonotype showed up just a few times. Its antigen is unknown. Study-level findings and limits: One million T cells yielded diversity estimates that were considered underestimates. Expanded clonotype shifts may have been confounded, as the donors had an unknown CMV status. Measured against age, TCR beta diversity per million T cells decreased in a roughly linear manner.

Primers used in a second PCR of about 7 to 12 cycles were a sample-barcoded 5' primer and a J-beta primer mix. TCRdb passed the 5' RACE reads through MiXCR, listing each CDR3 protein once. Among about 1,400,000 distinct CDR3 sequences listed, 42% were seen once. The sequenced sample was blood. The origin of this receptor is a woman younger than 30 in good health. The chain employs TRBV5-6 and TRBJ1-6; maybe TRBD1 (6 bases). The CDR3 loop is CASGYRDINSPLHF. DNA of the CDR3: TGTGCCAGCGGATACCGGGACATTAATTCACCCCTCCACTTT.